The 10 T cell receptor beta chains presented below share a single source sample, sequenced in a study of cytomegalovirus exposure and HLA in healthy donors. Vbeta (60) and Jbeta (13) primers were used in the PCR. The protocol was immunoSEQ multiplex PCR, while the TCRdb copy is restricted to in-frame clones and leaves out a portion. Of 95,000 to 110,000 clones listed, about 84% are singletons. Sequencing used PBMCs. The receptors derive from a man younger than 40 in good health and CMV-seronegative.

V and J are TRBV6-1 and TRBJ2-6, with D possibly matching TRBD2 (7 bases). Germline V gene sequence: CDR1 MNHNS, CDR2 SASEGT. Trimming removed 9 bases at V and 0 bases at J, with 12 bases between. The CDR3 is 15 amino acids. The CDR3 loop reads CASEGGHSGANVLTF. The CDR3 DNA reads as TGTGCCAGTGAGGGGGGGCACTCTGGGGCCAACGTCCTGACTTTC.

This clone was counted only a few times. V is TRBV5-1 and J is TRBJ1-6; D perhaps matches TRBD1 (6 bases). The CDR3 sequence is 16 residues long. V lost 7 bases, J lost 7 bases, and 21 bases lay in between. Germline CDR1 and CDR2: SGHRS and YFSETQ. The CDR3 region is CASPYHEQGWNSPLHF. The CDR3 DNA sequence: TGCGCCAGCCCCTACCATGAACAGGGATGGAATTCACCCCTCCACTTT.

The chain is built from TRBV11-3 and TRBJ2-1, with TRBD2 matching 7 bases. This CDR3 is 14 amino acids long. The junction had 7 bases not matched to a gene; V was cut back by 5 bases and J by 6 bases. Germline V lookup: CDR1 SGHNT, CDR2 YENEEA. The chain's CDR3 is CASSAREKFNEQFF. The DNA for the CDR3 is TGTGCCAGCAGCGCGCGGGAGAAATTCAATGAGCAGTTCTTC. Variable domain in full (rest from reference TRBV11-3 and TRBJ2-1): EAGVVQSPRYKIIEKKQPVAFWCNPISGHNTLYWYLQNLGQGPELLIRYENEEAVDDSQLPKDRFSAERLKGVDSTLKIQPAELGDSAVYLCASSAREKFNEQFFGPGTRLTVL.

This clone was observed a single time. The chain uses TRBV28 and TRBJ1-2, with 7 bases that match TRBD1. CDR1 MDHEN and CDR2 SYDVKM come from the germline V gene. The trim removed 4 bases at V and 4 bases at J, leaving 3 bases unmatched. The length of the CDR3 is 13 residues. The DNA for the CDR3 is TGTGCCAGCAGTTACACAGGGGTCTATGGCTACACCTTC. This sequence encodes CASSYTGVYGYTF.

The chain recombines TRBV2 with TRBJ2-5; the match to TRBD1 covers 7 bases. The CDR3 runs 14 residues. Per the germline V gene, CDR1 is SNHLY and CDR2 is FYNNEI. Trimming cost V 8 bases and J 1 base; bases outside gene matches: 7. The chain's CDR3 is CASPAQGSQETQYF. The CDR3 bases are TGTGCCAGCCCTGCACAGGGGAGCCAAGAGACCCAGTACTTC. Filled out from reference TRBV2 and TRBJ2-5, the complete variable domain reads EPEVTQTPSHQVTQMGQEVILRCVPISNHLYFYWYRQILGQKVEFLVSFYNNEISEKSEIFDDQFSVERPDGSNFTLKIRSTKLEDSAMYFCASPAQGSQETQYFGPGTRLLVL.

The gene calls are TRBV27 and TRBJ2-7; D is uncertain. V lost 0 bases and J lost 3, with 6 bases in between. Germline loops: CDR1 MNHEY, CDR2 SMNVEV (reference sequence). There are 13 residues in the CDR3. The CDR3 nucleotides read TGTGCCAGCAGTTTATCGGCAGGCTACGAGCAGTACTTC. It translates to CASSLSAGYEQYF.

This clone was observed a few times. The rearrangement uses TRBV11-2 and TRBJ2-1; a possible D gene is TRBD1 (6 bases). CDR3 size: 14 residues. Per germline, CDR1 SGHAT and CDR2 FQNNGV. Trimming shortened V by 5 bases and J by 6 bases, and 14 bases separated the two germline ends. As DNA, the CDR3 is TGTGCCAGCAGCCCAGCGACAGGTCTCAATGAGCAGTTCTTC. Its translation: CASSPATGLNEQFF.

The chain carries TRBV30 and TRBJ1-2, with a weak D call TRBD1 (6 bases). V lost 2 bases, J lost 7 bases, and 11 bases lay in between. Germline assignment: CDR1 GTSNPN and CDR2 SVGIG (reference sequence). The CDR3 covers 12 residues. CDR3: CAWSIHRVGYTF. The CDR3 DNA reads TGTGCCTGGAGTATCCACAGGGTTGGCTACACCTTC.

This chain connects TRBV27 to TRBJ1-1; D not resolved. This CDR3 spans 13 amino acids. Trimming shortened V by 7 bases and J by 1 base, and 10 bases separated the two germline ends. Germline V gives CDR1 MNHEY, CDR2 SMNVEV (reference sequence). CDR3 sequence reads: CASINSKNTEAFF. For the CDR3, the DNA is TGTGCCAGCATCAACAGCAAGAACACTGAAGCTTTCTTT.

The chain links TRBV6-4 to TRBJ1-2; 9 nucleotides line up with TRBD1. The CDR3 is 15 amino acids. The trim removed 6 bases at V and 6 bases at J, leaving 11 bases unmatched. Germline CDR1 and CDR2: MRHNA and SNTAGT. CDR3 nucleotides: TGTGCCAGCAGCCCTCAGGGGGGACAGGGCGATGGCTACACCTTC. Translated, it gives CASSPQGGQGDGYTF.